This T cell receptor beta chain was recovered during a study of control samples from healthy donors and cancer patients. The CDR3 runs 15 residues. Per the germline V gene, CDR1 is SGHVS and CDR2 is FQNEAQ. J lost 0 bases, V lost 8 bases, and 4 bases had no gene match. Sequenced by immunoSEQ multiplex PCR; TCRdb stores in-frame clones only, minus some. The table shows under 450,000 clones, with 80% to 95% occurring only once. Source material: PBMCs. The TCR originated in a man aged 35-49 years with head and neck cancer. The chain joins TRBV7-8 to TRBJ2-1; 10 positions agree with TRBD1. The CDR3 nucleotides are TGTGCCAGCGCCTGGGACAGGGGCTCCTACAATGAGCAGTTCTTC. It yields the protein CASAWDRGSYNEQFF. Using reference TRBV7-8 and TRBJ2-1 for the parts outside the CDR3, the full variable domain is GAGVSQSPRYKVAKRGQDVALRCDPISGHVSLFWYQQALGQGPEFLTYFQNEAQLDKSGLPSDRFFAERPEGSVSTLKIQRTQQEDSAVYLCASAWDRGSYNEQFFGPGTRLTVL.